What follows describes a single T cell receptor (beta chain). This specimen comes from a study of blood T cell repertoires in COVID-19. Turning to the study itself: From the United States, Italy and Spain came samples of acute and convalescent COVID-19. PBMCs, B-cell-depleted T cells, or T cells provided the cDNA or gDNA that made up the material.

Enrolled during active infection, Seattle patients were then followed longitudinally. This CDR3 has 14 amino acids. From germline, CDR1 is SGHTA and CDR2 FQGTGA. Losses at the gene ends were 4 bases for V and 5 bases for J; bases not matched to a gene: 5. Repertoires were generated with immunoSEQ multiplex PCR, while TCRdb's copy carries only in-frame clones and drops some. Among 120,000 to 150,000 clones, 70% to 90% were seen once, and the ten largest hold 8%. Sequencing used peripheral blood. The source of this sequence is a woman aged 55-70 years with COVID-19, enrolled during active disease. The chain has TRBV7-3 and TRBJ2-7; TRBD1 matches at 10 bases. CDR3 amino acids: CASSSGGQGNEQYF. The CDR3 DNA reads as TGTGCCAGCAGCTCGGGGGGACAGGGGAACGAGCAGTACTTC.